The TCR beta chain described here comes from a study of response to subunit inactivated influenza vaccine (dated by TCRdb to 2016 to 2019). About the full investigation: To follow how T cells responded to a trivalent subunit inactivated influenza vaccine, the researchers relied on deep quantitative profiling of the T cell receptor repertoire.

The germline V gene (reference sequence) supplies CDR1 DFQATT and CDR2 SNEGSKA. Spanning cysteine to phenylalanine, the CDR3 consists of 14 amino acids. The retained sequence is limited to the CDR3, 42 bases, with the frame set at the first base. Relative to germline, V is 0 bases shorter and J is 7 bases shorter, with 13 bases between their ends. Library preparation was by RT-PCR. TCRdb names Illumina HiSeq 2500 as the instrument used. TCRdb applied fastp at Q25 and MiXCR to the public reads, then kept only in-frame beta chains. Each CDR3 protein gets just one entry, which takes the most common genes and DNA from the rows behind it. In this sample the table shows roughly 670,000 distinct CDR3 sequences, about 15% of which occur a single time. Clones ranked in the top ten supply less than 8.5% of the sample. Concerning this clonotype: Its antigen is currently not known. Base qualities are not provided; no much larger clone lies one nucleotide away.

What the work shows at the level of the full study, not this receptor alone: It was suggested by the authors that each seasonal influenza vaccination may recruit only a limited number of new T cells.

The V gene is TRBV20-1 and the J gene is TRBJ2-1, with no confident D gene call. Source: PBMCs from blood, taken roughly 15 days before vaccination. The receptor's source is a man in his forties or fifties who received an inactivated influenza vaccine. Donor details come from another sample of the same person, matched by shared clones. The nucleotide sequence is given as TGCAGTGCTAGAGAAGGTAGAAAGAGGAATGAGCAGTTCTTC. This is translated as CSAREGRKRNEQFF.